This T cell receptor (beta chain) was retrieved from a study of blood T cell repertoires in COVID-19. Germline V lookup: CDR1 ENHRY, CDR2 SYGVKD. The ends were cut back, 0 bases at V and 3 bases at J, with 13 bases in the middle. This CDR3 region has 16 residues. Using immunoSEQ multiplex PCR, the repertoire was profiled, and TCRdb retains in-frame clones only, with some absent. The sample shows about 400,000 clones, around 90% of them seen only once. The chain joins TRBV10-3 to TRBJ2-3; a weak D match, TRBD2 (6 bases). Sequencing was done on a sample of peripheral blood. The sequence derives from a middle-aged man with acute or convalescent COVID-19. CDR3 region: CAISESGSGVTDTQYF. In nucleotides, the CDR3 is TGTGCCATCAGTGAGTCGGGGTCGGGGGTGACAGATACGCAGTATTTT.